Detailed here is one T cell receptor (beta chain). Germline V lookup: CDR1 MNHEY, CDR2 SVGAGI. Deletions cut 7 bases from V and 1 base from J, with 13 bases between. The CDR3 contains 14 residues. Only in-frame clones appear in the TCRdb table, and some are missing; sequencing was by immunoSEQ multiplex PCR. Found here are over 300,000 clones, around 90% of them singletons; the top ten hold 6.5%. The entry originates in a study of blood T cell repertoires in COVID-19. The V gene is TRBV6-5, the J gene TRBJ1-1, with a weak D call TRBD1 (6 bases). This clonotype was sampled from a man aged 18-30 years with active or convalescent COVID-19. The sample was peripheral blood. The CDR3 DNA reads as TGTGCCAGCAAACCCGCCAGGGGGAACACTGAAGCTTTCTTT. Its translation is CASKPARGNTEAFF.